The 26 T cell receptor beta chains presented below share a single source sample, sequenced in a study of T cell changes during pregnancy in multiple sclerosis (dated by TCRdb to about 2019). Library prep was done by the immunoSEQ multiplex PCR assay. TCRdb holds this immuneACCESS table with in-frame rearrangements only. Some clones are missing; in checked studies, unresolved V genes explain under half, and the rest has no known cause. This sample gives around 72,000 clones in total; 90% to 95% of them show up just once. The top ten clonotypes cover over 2% of the sample. The specimen comprised peripheral blood, sampled in the second trimester of pregnancy. Receptors originate from a female donor in good health, enrolled as a control in a pregnancy study.

J is TRBJ2-5 and V is TRBV7-2, with a possible D match to TRBD1 (6 bases). This CDR3 has 12 residues. The V gene lost 4 bases and the J gene lost 5 bases, with 8 bases spanning the gap. The germline V gene encodes CDR1 SGHTA and CDR2 FQGNSA. CDR3 coding DNA: TGTGCCAGCAGCTATGGGGGCGAGACCCAGTACTTC. Translation gives CASSYGGETQYF.

The rearrangement links TRBV6-6 to TRBJ2-7; the match to TRBD1 covers 8 bases. CDR1 and CDR2 from the germline V gene are MNHNY and SVGAGI (reference sequence). The CDR3 is made up of 12 amino acids. The V segment lost 5 bases and the J segment 5 bases; nucleotides outside the gene matches: 2. The CDR3 DNA is TGTGCCAGCAGTAGACAGGGGAACGAGCAGTACTTC. It yields the protein CASSRQGNEQYF.

V is TRBV7-3 and J is TRBJ2-1; TRBD2 matches 11 bases. Germline V gene sequence: CDR1 SGHTA, CDR2 FQGTGA. V shed 4 bases, J shed 5 bases, and the junction held 4 bases outside the gene matches. The CDR3 length is 15 residues. The CDR3 nucleotides read TGTGCCAGCAGCTCTAGCGGGGGGATGAACAATGAGCAGTTCTTC. Translating gives CASSSSGGMNNEQFF.

The CDR3 nucleotides read TGTGCCAGCAGCCGGGGACTAGCGGGGGGGCGGGTGAAGGAGACCCAGTACTTC. Its translation: CASSRGLAGGRVKETQYF. V usage is TRBV7-2 and J usage is TRBJ2-5; 16 bases line up with TRBD2. V lost 5 bases and J lost 5; bases outside the gene matches: 11. Germline V lookup: CDR1 SGHTA, CDR2 FQGNSA. The CDR3 length is 18 residues.

V gene TRBV19 combines with J gene TRBJ1-1; the match to TRBD1 covers 7 bases. V lost 0 bases to trimming and J lost 9 bases; unmatched junction nucleotides: 1. The CDR3 consists of 12 residues. Germline CDR1 reads LNHDA; CDR2 reads SQIVND (reference sequence). The CDR3 region has the DNA TGTGCCAGTAGTATAGAGACAGGGAAAGCTTTCTTT. This encodes CASSIETGKAFF.

V usage is TRBV6-5 and J usage is TRBJ1-1; TRBD1 is a possible D gene (5 bases). Trimming removed 2 bases at V and 9 bases at J, with 19 bases between. Germline values: CDR1 MNHEY, CDR2 SVGAGI. The CDR3 is 15 residues long. The CDR3 loop reads CASSYPRQREGKAFF. As DNA, the CDR3 is TGTGCCAGCAGTTACCCCCGACAGCGGGAAGGAAAAGCTTTCTTT.

This clone was counted once. The chain recombines TRBV11-2 with TRBJ2-3; unclear D gene. The CDR3 is made up of 15 amino acids. With 4 bases removed from V and 2 bases from J, the gap between germline ends came to 13 bases. Germline V gene data show CDR1 as SGHAT and CDR2 as FQNNGV. CDR3 loop: CASSYESPYTDTQYF. The DNA for the CDR3 is TGTGCCAGCAGCTACGAATCGCCCTACACAGATACGCAGTATTTT. Filled out from reference TRBV11-2 and TRBJ2-3, the complete variable domain reads EAGVAQSPRYKIIEKRQSVAFWCNPISGHATLYWYQQILGQGPKLLIQFQNNGVVDDSQLPKDRFSAERLKGVDSTLKIQPAKLEDSAVYLCASSYESPYTDTQYFGPGTRLTVL.

The rearrangement uses TRBV29-1 and TRBJ2-1; D possibly corresponds to TRBD1 (5 bases). The length of the CDR3 is 12 residues. V was clipped by 7 bases and J by 2 bases, with 9 bases between them. CDR1 and CDR2 (germline): SQVTM, ANQGSEA. The CDR3 nucleotides are TGCAGCGCCCTGGACACCTACAATGAGCAGTTCTTC. It codes for CSALDTYNEQFF.

This sequence joins TRBV4-1 and TRBJ2-7, with 11 nucleotides matching TRBD1. This CDR3 region has 15 residues. Germline CDR1 is MGHRA and CDR2 is YSYEKL. After removal of 3 bases from V and 4 bases from J, the junction contained 5 bases not matched to a gene. CDR3 coding DNA: TGCGCCAGCAGCCACTCCGGACAGGGGGCTTACGAGCAGTACTTC. Amino acid sequence: CASSHSGQGAYEQYF.

This clone was seen a handful of times. This chain connects TRBV15 to TRBJ1-2; D remains ambiguous. V was trimmed by 0 bases and J by 4 bases, leaving 6 bases between them. The CDR3 has 13 residues. The germline CDR1 and CDR2 sequences are LNHNV and YYDKDF (reference sequence). CDR3 nucleotides: TGTGCCACCAGCAGAGATTTCAGCTATGGCTACACCTTC. Translating gives CATSRDFSYGYTF.

The V gene is TRBV7-2, the J gene TRBJ2-7; possibly TRBD1 for D (6 bases). The CDR3 totals 12 residues. Germline CDR1 is SGHTA and CDR2 is FQGNSA. The germline V and J ends were trimmed by 5 bases and 6 bases, with 11 bases remaining between them. The chain's CDR3 is CASSTTGPEQYF. CDR3 DNA: TGTGCCAGCAGCACGACAGGTCCCGAGCAGTACTTC.

This chain connects TRBV7-8 to TRBJ2-1, with TRBD2 matching over 14 bases. Germline V CDR1 and CDR2: SGHVS, FQNEAQ. Trimming removed 4 bases from V and 8 bases from J; junction bases left unmatched: 7. The CDR3 loop spans 16 amino acids. In nucleotides, the CDR3 is TGTGCCAGCAGCTCGAGGGGACTAGCGGGGGCTTATGAGCAGTTCTTC. Translated, it gives CASSSRGLAGAYEQFF.

The chain recombines TRBV15 with TRBJ2-7, with 7 bases that match TRBD1. The CDR3 runs to 16 residues. Germline V lookup: CDR1 LNHNV, CDR2 YYDKDF (reference sequence). V was pared by 2 bases and J by 5 bases, with 12 bases of the junction left unmatched. The CDR3 region has the DNA TGTGCCACCAGCAGACATGGTGGCAGGGGGAAAGACGAGCAGTACTTC. It yields the protein CATSRHGGRGKDEQYF.

This rearrangement joins TRBV19 to TRBJ1-5; 7 nucleotides line up with TRBD1. The germline gives CDR1 LNHDA, CDR2 SQIVND (reference sequence). The CDR3 covers 16 residues. The V and J ends lost 7 bases and 4 bases, in that order; junction bases with no gene match: 13. The CDR3 nucleotides read TGTGCCAGTATTTGGCTCCGGACAGGCGATAATCAGCCCCAGCATTTT. It specifies CASIWLRTGDNQPQHF.

Only one count was recorded for this clone. The rearrangement uses TRBV7-2 and TRBJ2-1; 10 nucleotides agree with TRBD1. The CDR3 runs 15 residues. The V segment lost 4 bases and the J segment 3 bases; nucleotides outside the gene matches: 3. The germline CDR1 and CDR2 sequences are SGHTA and FQGNSA. The CDR3: CASSYDRGLYNEQFF. CDR3 bases: TGTGCCAGCAGCTATGACAGGGGGCTCTACAATGAGCAGTTCTTC. Together with reference TRBV7-2 and TRBJ2-1, the CDR3 gives the full variable domain: GAGVSQSPSNKVTEKGKDVELRCDPISGHTALYWYRQSLGQGLEFLIYFQGNSAPDKSGLPSDRFSAERTGGSVSTLTIQRTQQEDSAVYLCASSYDRGLYNEQFFGPGTRLTVL.

The genes are TRBV7-6 and TRBJ1-4; possible D gene TRBD1, 5 bases. CDR3 length: 14 residues. Trimming pared 2 bases from V and 6 bases from J, leaving 10 bases between. Germline V gene sequence: CDR1 SGHVS, CDR2 FNYEAQ. The CDR3 reads CASSLSGGDEKLFF. The CDR3 DNA reads TGTGCCAGCAGCTTATCGGGAGGGGATGAAAAACTGTTTTTT.

This sequence joins TRBV4-3 and TRBJ1-2, with D perhaps matching TRBD1 (5 bases). V gave up 0 bases and J gave up 4 bases, with 12 bases separating them. This CDR3 region has 15 residues. CDR1 and CDR2 from the germline V gene are LGHNA and YSLEER. CDR3 in amino acids: CASSQESRDPYGYTF. The CDR3 nucleotides are TGCGCCAGCAGCCAAGAAAGCAGGGATCCCTATGGCTACACCTTC.

The chain combines TRBV25-1 with TRBJ2-1, with 9 bases fitting TRBD2. Germline values: CDR1 MGHDK, CDR2 SYGVNS. The CDR3 contains 13 residues. The CDR3 spells CGSGGLSYNEQFF. DNA of the CDR3: TGTGGGAGCGGGGGGCTCTCCTACAATGAGCAGTTCTTC.

The chain has TRBV5-5 and TRBJ2-1; the match to TRBD1 covers 10 bases. The CDR3 runs to 15 residues. With V trimmed by 0 bases and J by 9 bases, 6 bases remained unmatched. Germline-derived CDR1 and CDR2 are SGHKS and YYEKEE (reference sequence). The CDR3 coding sequence is TGTGCCAGCAGCTTGGTCCGACAGGGGGCCGGTGAGCAGTTCTTC. Translation: CASSLVRQGAGEQFF.

This clone has only a few counts. The chain carries TRBV19 and TRBJ1-1, with 8 bases matching TRBD1. The V gene end was trimmed by 4 bases and the J gene end by 6 bases; junction bases not matched to a gene: 4. This CDR3 region has 13 residues. Germline-derived CDR1 and CDR2 are LNHDA and SQIVND (reference sequence). For the CDR3, the DNA is TGTGCCAGTAGTACAAGGACAGGGTCTGAAGCTTTCTTT. This codes for CASSTRTGSEAFF.

The chain couples TRBV28 to TRBJ2-1; no clear D. Germline V gene sequence: CDR1 MDHEN, CDR2 SYDVKM. The CDR3 loop spans 11 amino acids. V was shortened by 6 bases and J by 2 bases, with 2 bases between the two germline ends. CDR3 in amino acids: CASSAYNEQFF. The CDR3 DNA is TGTGCCAGCAGCGCCTACAATGAGCAGTTCTTC.

This chain uses TRBV4-1 with TRBJ2-1; 7 bases agree with TRBD2. The CDR3 spans 14 residues. V shed 5 bases, J shed 7 bases, and the junction held 8 bases outside the gene matches. CDR1 is MGHRA and CDR2 is YSYEKL in the germline V gene. The CDR3 loop is CASSSPWGGNEQFF. In DNA, the CDR3 is TGCGCCAGCAGCTCACCTTGGGGAGGGAATGAGCAGTTCTTC.

This clone was seen a single time. The V gene is TRBV28, the J gene TRBJ2-2; TRBD1 agrees at 8 bases. V lost 5 bases to trimming and J lost 2 bases; unmatched junction nucleotides: 4. Germline V gene data show CDR1 as MDHEN and CDR2 as SYDVKM. The CDR3 runs 15 residues. For the CDR3, the DNA is TGTGCCAGCAGTCCGGACAGGGATAACACCGGGGAGCTGTTTTTT. The encoded protein is CASSPDRDNTGELFF.

V gene TRBV30 combines with J gene TRBJ2-7, with 7 bases lining up with TRBD1. The germline V gene encodes CDR1 GTSNPN and CDR2 SVGIG (reference sequence). This CDR3 contains 12 residues. The V and J ends lost 6 bases and 9 bases, in that order; junction bases with no gene match: 11. DNA for the CDR3: TGTGCCTGCCTTGGACAGGCCCACGGGCAGTACTTC. Translation gives CACLGQAHGQYF.

V usage is TRBV6-1 and J usage is TRBJ1-5, with D possibly TRBD1 on 5 matching bases. This CDR3 is 15 amino acids long. Trimming left V 4 bases short and J 7 bases short, with 17 bases between. The germline gives CDR1 MNHNS, CDR2 SASEGT. The CDR3 spells CASSGTPGGRQPQHF. The CDR3 DNA follows: TGTGCCAGCAGTGGGACCCCCGGGGGGAGGCAGCCCCAGCATTTT.

The rearrangement joins TRBV15 to TRBJ2-7; TRBD2 agrees at 9 bases. The V gene end was trimmed by 5 bases and the J gene end by 3 bases; junction bases not matched to a gene: 8. Germline CDR1 reads LNHNV; CDR2 reads YYDKDF (reference sequence). The CDR3 is 15 residues long. CDR3 region: CATSQGSGGFYEQYF. In DNA, the CDR3 is TGTGCCACCAGCCAGGGTAGCGGGGGATTCTACGAGCAGTACTTC.